This entry lists 7 T cell receptor beta chains sequenced from one sample in a study of T cell responses to AZD1222 COVID-19 vaccine. This table comes from immunoSEQ multiplex PCR, and its TCRdb copy is limited to in-frame clones, with some not included. The sample contains about 130,000 clones, over 85% of which appear only once. Sequenced here: peripheral blood, sampled on day 0 of AZD1222 vaccination. These receptors were taken from an adult in good health.

The chain couples TRBV5-1 to TRBJ2-1; unclear D gene. The CDR3 length is 15 residues. The germline V and J ends were trimmed by 2 bases and 8 bases, with 17 bases remaining between them. Germline CDR1 reads SGHRS; CDR2 reads YFSETQ. CDR3 sequence reads: CASSFGSWAGDEQFF. As DNA, the CDR3 is TGCGCCAGCAGCTTCGGCAGTTGGGCTGGGGATGAGCAGTTCTTC. The variable domain in full, completed from reference TRBV5-1 and TRBJ2-1, reads KAGVTQTPRYLIKTRGQQVTLSCSPISGHRSVSWYQQTPGQGLQFLFEYFSETQRNKGNFPGRFSGRQFSNSRSEMNVSTLELGDSALYLCASSFGSWAGDEQFFGPGTRLTVL.

The CDR3 protein is CASSYPQGADYGYTF. Written as DNA, the CDR3 is TGTGCCAGCAGCTATCCTCAGGGGGCAGACTATGGCTACACCTTC. The chain combines TRBV7-9 with TRBJ1-2; 8 positions agree with TRBD1. With 4 bases clipped from V and 3 bases from J, the junction kept 7 bases outside the gene matches. The germline V gene has CDR1 SEHNR and CDR2 FQNEAQ (reference sequence). This CDR3 has 15 amino acids.

The rearrangement uses TRBV25-1 and TRBJ2-5; TRBD1 agrees at 9 bases. Trimming took 8 bases from V and 2 from J; bases not matched to a gene: 6. The CDR3 extends over 14 amino acids. CDR1 is MGHDK and CDR2 is SYGVNS in the germline V gene. This CDR3 reads CASGRDRAQETQYF. The CDR3 nucleotides are TGTGCCAGCGGCCGGGACAGGGCTCAAGAGACCCAGTACTTC.

The V call is TRBV3-1 (or the pseudogene TRBV3-2), the J call TRBJ1-6; TRBD1 is a possible D gene (6 bases). CDR3 length equals 14 residues. V lost 3 bases and J 9 bases, leaving 12 bases between the germline ends. The germline gives CDR1 LGHDT, CDR2 YNNKEL (reference sequence). CDR3 region: CASSHRDTASPLHF. The CDR3 region has the DNA TGTGCCAGCAGCCACAGGGACACAGCTTCACCCCTCCACTTT.

The genes are TRBV9 and TRBJ2-2, with 8 positions matching TRBD2. The CDR3 spans 18 residues. The V gene end was trimmed by 0 bases and the J gene end by 0 bases; junction bases not matched to a gene: 7. CDR1 SGDLS and CDR2 YYNGEE come from the germline V gene. The CDR3 nucleotides read TGTGCCAGCAGCGTAGGCTTTACTAGCGGAGCGAACACCGGGGAGCTGTTTTTT. It specifies CASSVGFTSGANTGELFF.

This rearrangement joins TRBV4-1 to TRBJ2-1; TRBD2 is a possible D gene (6 bases). Germline V gene lookup returns CDR1 MGHRA and CDR2 YSYEKL. The CDR3 has 14 amino acids. V lost 4 bases, J lost 9 bases, and 16 bases lay in between. CDR3: CASSRGIGGGEQFF. Written as DNA, the CDR3 is TGCGCCAGCAGCCGAGGGATCGGGGGAGGTGAGCAGTTCTTC.

The chain joins TRBV4-3 to TRBJ2-7; D uncertain. Trimming cost V 0 bases and J 3 bases, with 9 bases left between them. CDR1 is LGHNA, CDR2 YSLEER, per germline. The CDR3 covers 14 residues. The DNA for the CDR3 is TGCGCCAGCAGCCAAGATCTTTCCGGCTACGAGCAGTACTTC. This encodes CASSQDLSGYEQYF.